The sequence of this T cell receptor beta chain was determined in a study of blood T cell repertoires in COVID-19. The table came from immunoSEQ multiplex PCR; TCRdb's copy has only in-frame clones and leaves some out. The sample records a few hundred thousand clones, 80% to 90% being singletons. The clonotype originates from a man aged 25 to 40 who had recovered from COVID-19. Sequencing was performed on PBMCs or T cells enriched from blood (not recorded which).

The DNA of the CDR3 is TGTGCCAGCACCCGCGGGGGTTCTAATGAAAAACTGTTTTTT. As protein: CASTRGGSNEKLFF. The chain combines TRBV27 with TRBJ1-4, with D possibly being TRBD1 (5 bases). V lost 7 bases to trimming and J lost 3 bases, with 12 bases between them. The CDR3 spans 14 residues. Germline CDR1 and CDR2: MNHEY and SMNVEV (reference sequence).